A single sample is the source of the 14 T cell receptor beta chains below, sequenced in a study of blood T cells in healthy people across ages. Through a sample-barcoded 5' primer and a J-beta primer mix, a second PCR was run for roughly 6 to 12 cycles. TCRdb reanalysed the 5' RACE reads using MiXCR and keeps one entry per CDR3 protein. The sample has about 2 million distinct CDR3 sequences, around 48% seen once. Sequences were obtained from blood. These receptors originate from a woman aged 35 to 49 in good health.

The rearrangement links TRBV3-1 to TRBJ2-5, with D possibly TRBD2 on 6 matching bases. This CDR3 is 14 amino acids long. Trimming pared 2 bases from V and 3 bases from J, leaving 10 bases between. The germline V gene encodes CDR1 LGHDT and CDR2 YNNKEL (reference sequence). CDR3 amino acids: CASSQYGGEETQYF. The CDR3 nucleotides are TGTGCCAGCAGCCAATACGGGGGAGAAGAGACCCAGTACTTC.

This chain uses TRBV25-1 with TRBJ2-5; unclear D gene. This CDR3 contains 16 residues. Germline-derived CDR1 and CDR2 are MGHDK and SYGVNS. V shed 3 bases and J shed 0 bases, with 14 bases lying between them. CDR3 in amino acids: CASSDTPPRNQETQYF. The DNA of the CDR3 is TGTGCCAGCAGTGACACACCACCTAGGAACCAAGAGACCCAGTACTTC.

The chain combines TRBV9 with TRBJ2-7; D tentatively fits TRBD1 or TRBD2 (5 bases each). V lost 0 bases and J lost 4, with 17 bases in between. Germline V gives CDR1 SGDLS, CDR2 YYNGEE. The CDR3 extends over 16 amino acids. The CDR3 nucleotides are TGTGCCAGCAGCGTAGCCGGGACGGTCGACACTTACGAGCAGTACTTC. Translated: CASSVAGTVDTYEQYF.

The count of this clonotype is one. The chain is built from TRBV28 and TRBJ2-7, with D tentatively TRBD1 (6 bases). The DNA end lines up better with TRBJ2-5; the J call may be wrong. This CDR3 is 14 amino acids long. The V gene's germline CDR1 is MDHEN and CDR2 SYDVKM. CDR3 coding DNA: TGTGCCAGCAGTCGGACAGTTCCCAGGGAGACCCAGTACTTC. This translates into CASSRTVPRETQYF.

This clonotype was seen once. The CDR3 here is CSALGGTGHYGYTF. The CDR3 DNA reads TGCAGCGCCCTAGGTGGTACAGGGCACTATGGCTACACCTTC. The rearrangement uses TRBV29-1 and TRBJ1-2, with D perhaps TRBD1 (6 bases). Germline V gives CDR1 SQVTM, CDR2 ANQGSEA. V lost 7 bases and J 3 bases, leaving 18 bases between the germline ends. The CDR3 contains 14 residues. The full variable domain, completed using reference TRBV29-1 and TRBJ1-2, is SAVISQKPSRDICQRGTSLTIQCQVDSQVTMMFWYRQQPGQSLTLIATANQGSEATYESGFVIDKFPISRPNLTFSTLTVSNMSPEDSSIYLCSALGGTGHYGYTFGSGTRLTVV.

The chain joins TRBV29-1 to TRBJ2-5, with D possibly being TRBD2 (6 bases). The CDR3 contains 13 residues. Trimming took 4 bases from V and 4 from J, leaving 13 bases between them. Germline lookup yields CDR1 SQVTM and CDR2 ANQGSEA. The CDR3 DNA sequence: TGCAGCGTTGGGGCGGGGAGAGGAGAGACCCAGTACTTC. Its translation is CSVGAGRGETQYF.

This sequence joins TRBV6-6 and TRBJ1-5; 7 nucleotides align to TRBD1. The V gene's germline CDR1 is MNHNY and CDR2 SVGAGI (reference sequence). The CDR3 sequence is 15 residues long. The junction had 5 bases not matched to a gene; V was cut back by 2 bases and J by 4 bases. Here the CDR3 reads CASSYTDRSNQPQHF. The CDR3 region has the DNA TGTGCCAGCAGTTACACGGACAGGAGTAATCAGCCCCAGCATTTT.

The rearrangement links TRBV20-1 to TRBJ2-5; TRBD2 matches 11 bases. The CDR3 runs 15 residues. The ends lost 6 bases at V and 2 bases at J; junction bases unmatched: 8. CDR1 is DFQATT and CDR2 is SNEGSKA in the germline V gene (reference sequence). In DNA, the CDR3 is TGCAGTGCCAACGGACTAGCGGGCGATCAAGAGACCCAGTACTTC. Translated: CSANGLAGDQETQYF.

In its sample, this clonotype was seen a few times. The chain carries TRBV6-5 and TRBJ2-4, with D unresolved. V was clipped by 7 bases and J by 5 bases, with 15 bases between them. The CDR3 is 14 amino acids. CDR1 is MNHEY, CDR2 SVGAGI, per germline. CDR3 sequence reads: CASTRLDGENIQYF. The DNA for the CDR3 is TGTGCCAGCACAAGATTAGACGGTGAAAACATTCAGTACTTC.

The chain is built from TRBV11-3 and TRBJ2-1; D not resolved. V lost 5 bases and J lost 8, with 16 bases in between. The CDR3 is 14 amino acids. Germline CDR1 SGHNT, CDR2 YENEEA. As DNA, the CDR3 is TGTGCCAGCAGCACGGGCCACACGTGGGATGAGCAGTTCTTC. Its translation: CASSTGHTWDEQFF.

The V call is TRBV7-2, the J call TRBJ2-3; 9 bases agree with TRBD2. The CDR3 has 16 residues. V trimming: 2 bases; J trimming: 4 bases; junction bases outside the gene matches: 7. The germline V gene has CDR1 SGHTA and CDR2 FQGNSA. In DNA, the CDR3 is TGTGCCAGCAGCTTATTAGGCGGGGGGGTCGCAGATACGCAGTATTTT. This encodes CASSLLGGGVADTQYF.

This clonotype was found a few times. The chain links TRBV3-1 to TRBJ2-1, with 11 bases fitting TRBD2. This CDR3 comprises 16 residues. V was pared by 6 bases and J by 9 bases, with 13 bases of the junction left unmatched. Germline CDR1 is LGHDT and CDR2 is YNNKEL (reference sequence). The CDR3 sequence is CASSGLAGGTKGEQFF. The DNA of the CDR3 is TGTGCCAGCAGTGGGCTAGCGGGGGGTACCAAGGGTGAGCAGTTCTTC.

This chain joins TRBV27 and TRBJ2-4, with D possibly being TRBD2 (5 bases). CDR3 length equals 14 residues. Trimming stripped 0 bases from V and 5 bases from J, with 8 bases between. Germline lookup yields CDR1 MNHEY and CDR2 SMNVEV (reference sequence). In nucleotides, the CDR3 is TGTGCCAGCAGTTTATCGAGGACTCAAAACATTCAGTACTTC. Residues: CASSLSRTQNIQYF.

Comment on this clonotype: One end of the junction does not line up with germline, which may come from a read error. The chain employs TRBV6-2 or TRBV6-3 and TRBJ2-3; 8 bases are a match to TRBD1. CDR1 is MNHEY and CDR2 is SVGEGT in the germline V gene. The CDR3 runs to 15 residues. The CDR3 reads CASSWDRKATDTLYF. CDR3 coding DNA: TGTGCCAGCAGTTGGGACAGGAAGGCCACAGATACGCTGTATTTT.